This T cell receptor beta chain originates from a study of blood T cell repertoires in COVID-19. This clone was seen a few times. There are 16 residues in the CDR3. The ends lost 1 base at V and 5 bases at J; junction bases unmatched: 7. Germline loops: CDR1 MNHNS, CDR2 SASEGT. Measured with immunoSEQ multiplex PCR; TCRdb has only the in-frame clones, and not every one. The data show 110,000 to 150,000 clones, with roughly 80% seen just once and roughly 9.2% held by the top ten. The TCR comes from a man aged 50 to 59 who had recovered from COVID-19. Material for sequencing was PBMCs or T cells enriched from blood (not recorded which). This chain joins TRBV6-1 and TRBJ2-7; 11 bases line up with TRBD1. In DNA, the CDR3 is TGTGCCAGCAGTGAAGACCCCGGACAGGGGGCCGACGAGCAGTACTTC. As protein: CASSEDPGQGADEQYF.